This T cell receptor (beta chain) appears in the sequencing data of a study of cytomegalovirus exposure and HLA in healthy donors. Study-level information: Findings of an earlier analysis included 117 million unique TCR beta sequences from some 180 million T cells. Study observations and caveats: Owing to their indistinguishability, certain V segments, notably TRBV6-2 and TRBV6-3, were excluded. An apparent linkage of common viral pathogens to several of the most significant clusters emerged in a later analysis. Most TCR sequences were uncommon, yet certain public TCRs appeared in many donors.

Trimming took off 6 bases at V and 8 bases at J, with 19 bases between the two ends. Germline CDR1 and CDR2: SNHLY and FYNNEI. There are 15 residues in the CDR3. To note about this clone: No antigen is known for it.

PCR was performed using 60 Vbeta and 13 Jbeta primers. TCRdb's copy holds only in-frame clones and misses some; the assay was immunoSEQ multiplex PCR. The table shows roughly 180,000 clones, with 80% to 85% occurring only once. This chain links TRBV2 with TRBJ1-4; possibly TRBD1 for D (6 bases). The sequence came from a boy between 2 and 10 years old in good health and CMV-seronegative. Material for sequencing was PBMCs. The DNA for the CDR3 is TGTGCCAGCAGCCGAGCGGGGGGGCTGCGGGAAAAACTGTTTTTT. Its protein product is CASSRAGGLREKLFF.